One sample yielded the 9 T cell receptor beta chains listed below, sequenced in a study of blood T cell repertoires in COVID-19 (dated by TCRdb to 2019 to 2021). Preparation of the library involved the immunoSEQ multiplex PCR assay. The source is immuneACCESS, and TCRdb retained only in-frame sequences with V and J called. Part of the clones is not carried over; for the studies checked, unresolved V genes explain less than half of this, and the remainder is unexplained. In this sample the table shows over 35,000 clones, about 83% of which occur a single time. The leading ten clones occupy roughly 2% of the sample. Sequenced material: peripheral blood. The origin of the receptors is a man between 60 and 75 years old with active COVID-19.

The CDR3: CASSQGMDEQFF. In DNA form, the CDR3 reads TGTGCCAGCAGCCAGGGGATGGATGAGCAGTTCTTC. The chain employs TRBV6-2 or TRBV6-3 and TRBJ2-1, with a tentative D call TRBD1 (6 bases). The V gene lost 6 bases and the J gene lost 8 bases, with 11 bases spanning the gap. In germline, CDR1 is MNHEY, CDR2 SVGEGT. This CDR3 is 12 amino acids long.

This chain links TRBV7-9 with TRBJ2-7; 7 bases are shared with TRBD1. The CDR3 extends over 15 amino acids. V gave up 0 bases and J gave up 3 bases; unmatched junction bases: 5. Germline V gene sequence: CDR1 SEHNR, CDR2 FQNEAQ (reference sequence). The CDR3 sequence: CASSLATGKIYEQYF. The CDR3 bases are TGTGCCAGCAGCTTAGCGACAGGGAAGATCTACGAGCAGTACTTC.

For the CDR3, the DNA is TGTGCCAGCAGCCCTTGGACTAGCGGTGTGTACGAGCAGTACTTC. The encoded protein is CASSPWTSGVYEQYF. V gene TRBV14 combines with J gene TRBJ2-7; TRBD2 agrees at 10 bases. Germline trimming cut 4 bases from V and 4 bases from J; bases unmatched to any gene: 7. Germline loops: CDR1 SGHDN, CDR2 FVKESK. This CDR3 region has 15 residues.

The V and J genes are TRBV28 and TRBJ2-1; TRBD1 matches at 9 bases. V shed 2 bases, J shed 9 bases, and the junction held 8 bases outside the gene matches. The germline V gene encodes CDR1 MDHEN and CDR2 SYDVKM. This CDR3 comprises 15 residues. The chain's CDR3 is CASSLGDRAPSEQFF. CDR3 nucleotide sequence: TGTGCCAGCAGTTTAGGGGACAGGGCCCCCAGTGAGCAGTTCTTC.

The rearrangement uses TRBV6-5 and TRBJ1-1; weak D call: TRBD1 (5 bases). Trimming pared 6 bases from V and 2 bases from J, leaving 16 bases between. Germline CDR1 MNHEY, CDR2 SVGAGI. CDR3 length: 15 residues. CDR3: CASSQTVPVNTEAFF. The CDR3 nucleotides are TGTGCCAGCAGCCAGACAGTACCGGTCAACACTGAAGCTTTCTTT.

The CDR3 reads CASSQRRQDTEAFF. CDR3 sequence (DNA): TGTGCCAGCAGCCAACGCAGGCAGGATACTGAAGCTTTCTTT. The chain combines TRBV3-1 (or the pseudogene TRBV3-2) with TRBJ1-1; D unclear. Deletions cut 2 bases from V and 5 bases from J, with 12 bases between. The CDR3 is made up of 14 amino acids. The germline V gene encodes CDR1 LGHDT and CDR2 YNNKEL (reference sequence).

V usage is TRBV24-1 and J usage is TRBJ1-1, with 9 bases identical to TRBD1. CDR3 length: 16 amino acids. V shed 3 bases and J 0 bases; nucleotides not matched to a gene: 4. CDR1 KGHDR and CDR2 SFDVKD come from the germline V gene. The CDR3 spells CATSDDRGAMNTEAFF. In DNA, the CDR3 is TGTGCCACCAGTGATGACAGGGGGGCCATGAACACTGAAGCTTTCTTT.

The CDR3 region is CASSLIQGAHEQYF. The CDR3 coding sequence is TGTGCCAGCAGCTTGATACAGGGGGCCCACGAGCAGTACTTC. The chain combines TRBV5-6 with TRBJ2-7; 9 bases are a match to TRBD1. With V trimmed by 1 base and J by 5 bases, 4 bases remained unmatched. The CDR3 runs 14 residues. Germline CDR1 is SGHDT and CDR2 is YYEEEE.

J is TRBJ1-2 and V is TRBV19; D is unresolved. Trimming took 7 bases from V and 7 from J, leaving 10 bases between them. Germline V gene sequence: CDR1 LNHDA, CDR2 SQIVND (reference sequence). CDR3 length: 11 residues. The CDR3 region is CASKNPVGYTF. CDR3 DNA sequence: TGTGCCAGTAAGAATCCGGTTGGCTACACCTTC.